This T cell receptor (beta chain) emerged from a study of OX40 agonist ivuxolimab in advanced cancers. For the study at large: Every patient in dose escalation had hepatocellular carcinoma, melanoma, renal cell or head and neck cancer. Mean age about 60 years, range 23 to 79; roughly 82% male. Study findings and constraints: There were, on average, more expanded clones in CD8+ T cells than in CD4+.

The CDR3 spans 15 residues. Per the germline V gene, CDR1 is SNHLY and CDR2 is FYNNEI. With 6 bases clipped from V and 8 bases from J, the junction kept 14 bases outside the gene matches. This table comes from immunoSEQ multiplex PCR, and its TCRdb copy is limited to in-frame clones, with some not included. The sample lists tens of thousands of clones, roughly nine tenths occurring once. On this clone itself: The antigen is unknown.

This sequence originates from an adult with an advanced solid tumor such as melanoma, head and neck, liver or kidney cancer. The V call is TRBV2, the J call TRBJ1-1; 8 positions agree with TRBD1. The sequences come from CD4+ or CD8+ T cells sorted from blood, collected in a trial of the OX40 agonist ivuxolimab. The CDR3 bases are TGTGCCAGCAGAGGGGGCCGACAGGGGACGATAGAAGCTTTCTTT. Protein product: CASRGGRQGTIEAFF. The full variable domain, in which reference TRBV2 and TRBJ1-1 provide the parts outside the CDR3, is EPEVTQTPSHQVTQMGQEVILRCVPISNHLYFYWYRQILGQKVEFLVSFYNNEISEKSEIFDDQFSVERPDGSNFTLKIRSTKLEDSAMYFCASRGGRQGTIEAFFGQGTRLTVV.